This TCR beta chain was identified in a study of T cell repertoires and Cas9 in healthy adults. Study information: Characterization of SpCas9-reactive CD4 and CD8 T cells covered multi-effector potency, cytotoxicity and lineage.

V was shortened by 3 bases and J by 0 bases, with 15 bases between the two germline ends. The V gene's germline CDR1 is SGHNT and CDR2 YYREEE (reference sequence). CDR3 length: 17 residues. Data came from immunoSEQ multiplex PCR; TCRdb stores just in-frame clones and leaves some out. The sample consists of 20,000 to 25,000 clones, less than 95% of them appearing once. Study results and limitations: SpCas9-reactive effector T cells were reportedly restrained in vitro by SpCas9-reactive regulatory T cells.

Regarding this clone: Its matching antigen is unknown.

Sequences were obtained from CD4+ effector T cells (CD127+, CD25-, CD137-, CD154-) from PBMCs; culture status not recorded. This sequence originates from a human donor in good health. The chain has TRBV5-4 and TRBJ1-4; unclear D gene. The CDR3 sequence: CASSSGAGRATNEKLFF. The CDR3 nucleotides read TGTGCCAGCAGCTCAGGAGCCGGACGTGCAACTAATGAAAAACTGTTTTTT.